This TCR beta chain was captured in a study of T cells expressing NK-cell markers. Across the study: Sorted CD3+CD56+NKG2C+, CD3+CD56+NKG2C- and CD3+CD56-NKG2C+ T cells provided the TCR beta repertoires.

CDR1 is SGHRS and CDR2 is YFSETQ in the germline V gene. This CDR3 spans 15 amino acids. Comments on this clonotype: What it recognizes is unknown.

Reanalyzing the 5' RACE reads, TCRdb keeps one entry per CDR3 protein, without DNA. The data include some 390,000 distinct CDR3 sequences; the top ten clones carry approximately 12%. Study-level results: Dominant NKG2C+ clonotype frequencies of about 1.0-8% of CD8+ T cells were measured in over 5 donors. Expanded clones of NKG2C+ T cells had an unclear HCMV specificity. Dominance of the CD3+CD56-NKG2C+ fraction by these clonotypes also held in a handful of donors.

Sample: blood T cells: a sorted CD56 or NKG2C T cell subset, CD4+ or CD8+ T cells, or bulk PBMC T cells (not recorded which). This clonotype was obtained from a woman aged 45 to 65 in good health. This rearrangement joins TRBV5-1 to TRBJ2-1; without DNA, the TCRdb call of TRBD2 cannot be checked. The CDR3 reads CASSKDGTSYNEQFF.